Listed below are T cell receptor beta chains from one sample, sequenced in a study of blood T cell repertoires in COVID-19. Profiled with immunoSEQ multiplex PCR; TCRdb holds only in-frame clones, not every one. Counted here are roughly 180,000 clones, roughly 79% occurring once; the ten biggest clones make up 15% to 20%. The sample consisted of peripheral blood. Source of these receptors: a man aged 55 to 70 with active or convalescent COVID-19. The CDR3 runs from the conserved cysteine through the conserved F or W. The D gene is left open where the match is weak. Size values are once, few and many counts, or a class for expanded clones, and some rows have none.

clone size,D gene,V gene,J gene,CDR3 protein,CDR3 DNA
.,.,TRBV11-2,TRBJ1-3,CASSLTDTIYF,TGTGCCAGCAGCTTAACGGACACCATATATTTT
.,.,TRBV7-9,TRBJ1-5,CASSLEGGAQPQHF,TGTGCCAGCAGCTTAGAAGGGGGGGCTCAGCCCCAGCATTTT
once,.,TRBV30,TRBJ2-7,CAWSSIHEQYF,TGTGCCTGGTCATCAATCCACGAGCAGTACTTC
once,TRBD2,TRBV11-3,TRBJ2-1,CASSLAAGGSVNEQFF,TGTGCCAGCAGCTTAGCAGCGGGAGGAAGCGTTAATGAGCAGTTCTTC
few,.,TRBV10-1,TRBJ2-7,CASSRDSTYEQYF,TGCGCCAGCAGTCGAGACTCTACCTACGAGCAGTACTTC
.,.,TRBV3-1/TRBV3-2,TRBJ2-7,CASSQLAEQYF,TGTGCCAGCAGCCAGCTAGCCGAGCAGTACTTC
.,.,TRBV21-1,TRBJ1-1,CASRLQNTEAFF,TGTGCCAGCAGATTACAGAACACTGAAGCTTTCTTT
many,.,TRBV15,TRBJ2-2,CATSTGVGGELFF,TGTGCCACCAGCACAGGGGTTGGCGGGGAGCTGTTTTTT
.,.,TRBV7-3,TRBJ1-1,CASSLEGGNTEAFF,TGTGCCAGCAGCTTAGAGGGAGGGAACACTGAAGCTTTCTTT
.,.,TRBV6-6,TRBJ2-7,CASSSGGHYEQYF,TGTGCCAGCAGTTCGGGCGGGCACTACGAGCAGTACTTC